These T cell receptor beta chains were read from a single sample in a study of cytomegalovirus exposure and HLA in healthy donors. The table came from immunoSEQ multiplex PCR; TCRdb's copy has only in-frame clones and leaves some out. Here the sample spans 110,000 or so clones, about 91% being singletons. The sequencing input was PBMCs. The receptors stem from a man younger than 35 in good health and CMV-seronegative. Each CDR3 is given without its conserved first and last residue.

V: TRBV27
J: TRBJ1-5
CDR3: ASSPIAHNRGQPQH

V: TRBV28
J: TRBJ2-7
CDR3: ASSAGYSYEQY

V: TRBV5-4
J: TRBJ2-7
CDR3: ASSSDAGTSAEPQY

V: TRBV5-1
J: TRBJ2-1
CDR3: ASETWGTSGAGGQF

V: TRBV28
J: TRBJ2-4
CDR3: ASSPGTEAKNIQY

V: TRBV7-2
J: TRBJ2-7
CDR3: ASSLAAGSSYEQY

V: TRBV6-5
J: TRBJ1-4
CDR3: ASRLTGREKLF

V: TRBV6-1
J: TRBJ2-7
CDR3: ASSDHYRDEQY

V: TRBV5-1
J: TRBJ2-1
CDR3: ASSPSGISYNEQF

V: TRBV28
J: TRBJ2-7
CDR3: ASSSRGRGLRYEQY